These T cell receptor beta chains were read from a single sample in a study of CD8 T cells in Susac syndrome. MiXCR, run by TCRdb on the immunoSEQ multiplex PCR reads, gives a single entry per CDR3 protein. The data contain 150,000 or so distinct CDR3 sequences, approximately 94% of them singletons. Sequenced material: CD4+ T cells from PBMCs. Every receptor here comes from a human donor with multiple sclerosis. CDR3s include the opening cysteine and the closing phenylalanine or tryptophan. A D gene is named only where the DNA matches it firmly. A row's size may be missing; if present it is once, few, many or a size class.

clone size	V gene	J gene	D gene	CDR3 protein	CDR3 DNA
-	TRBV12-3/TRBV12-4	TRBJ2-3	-	CASSPGSDTQYF	TGTGCCAGCAGCCCCGGATCAGATACGCAGTATTTT
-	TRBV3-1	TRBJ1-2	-	CASSQSVTGYTF	TGTGCCAGCAGCCAGTCCGTGACCGGCTACACCTTC
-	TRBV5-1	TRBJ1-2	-	CASSGGGSNGYTF	TGCGCCAGCAGCGGGGGTGGCTCGAACGGCTACACCTTC
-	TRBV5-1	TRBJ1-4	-	CASSYDPAPANEKLFF	TGCGCCAGCAGCTATGATCCGGCTCCGGCTAATGAAAAACTGTTTTTT
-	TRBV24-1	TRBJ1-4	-	CATSDPRGGFNEKLFF	TGTGCCACCAGTGACCCCCGCGGGGGTTTTAATGAAAAACTGTTTTTT
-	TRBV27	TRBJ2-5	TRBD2	CATRELADQETQYF	TGTGCCACCAGGGAACTAGCGGATCAAGAGACCCAGTACTTC
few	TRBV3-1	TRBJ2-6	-	CASSLTSSGANVLTF	TGTGCCAGCAGCTTAACTTCCTCTGGGGCCAACGTCCTGACTTTC
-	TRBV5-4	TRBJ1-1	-	CASRVTLVNTEAFF	TGTGCCAGCAGAGTGACTCTGGTGAACACTGAAGCTTTCTTT
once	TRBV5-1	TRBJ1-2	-	CASSLSLEDGYTF	TGCGCCAGCAGCTTGAGCCTAGAAGATGGCTACACCTTC
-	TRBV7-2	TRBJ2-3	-	CASSLFGWERDTQYF	TGTGCCAGCAGCCTCTTTGGGTGGGAGCGGGATACGCAGTATTTT
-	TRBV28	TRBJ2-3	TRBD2	CASSSRLATLSDTQYF	TGTGCCAGCAGTTCGAGACTAGCGACCTTATCAGATACGCAGTATTTT
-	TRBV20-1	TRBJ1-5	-	CSAREYSNQPQHF	TGCAGTGCTAGGGAGTATAGCAATCAGCCCCAGCATTTT
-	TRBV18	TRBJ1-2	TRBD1	CASSPLSEQGDVGYTF	TGTGCCAGCTCACCTCTGTCGGAACAGGGGGATGTCGGCTACACCTTC